A selection of T cell receptor beta chains follows, all from one sample in a study of T cells in Graves' hyperthyroidism and ophthalmopathy. MiXCR was run by TCRdb on the multiplex PCR reads, yielding one entry per CDR3 protein. The table has approximately 630,000 distinct CDR3 sequences, 15% to 20% seen once. Sequencing input: blood. All receptors come from a woman under 40 with Graves' hyperthyroidism. Each CDR3 is given with its conserved first and last residue. The order of the fields is clone size, D gene, V gene, J gene, CDR3 DNA, CDR3 protein. D genes are given only for firm matches. Clone size, where shown, is once, few, many, or a class for clones that have expanded.

size: many
D: TRBD1
V: TRBV10-3
J: TRBJ2-5
DNA: TGTGCCATCCGGACAGGGGGATCAGAGACCCAGTACTTC
CDR3: CAIRTGGSETQYF

size: many
D: .
V: TRBV12-3/TRBV12-4
J: TRBJ2-1
DNA: TGTGCCAGCAATCTAGGCGGGTCCTACAATGAGCAGTTCTTC
CDR3: CASNLGGSYNEQFF

size: many
D: TRBD2
V: TRBV27
J: TRBJ2-3
DNA: TGTGCCAGCAGTTTAGGACTAGCGGGAGGGCCAGCTAGCACAGATACGCAGTATTTT
CDR3: CASSLGLAGGPASTDTQYF

size: few
D: TRBD1
V: TRBV7-2
J: TRBJ2-7
DNA: TGTGCCAGCAGCTTGGAGACAGGGCTAGACGAGCAGTACTTC
CDR3: CASSLETGLDEQYF

size: few
D: .
V: TRBV7-9
J: TRBJ2-4
DNA: TGTGCCAGCAGCTTAGAAAGAGTCGCCATTCAGTACTTC
CDR3: CASSLERVAIQYF

size: .
D: TRBD2
V: TRBV27
J: TRBJ2-1
DNA: TGTGCCAGTAGTATCTCGACTAGCATGGGCTATGAGCAGTTCTTC
CDR3: CASSISTSMGYEQFF

size: many
D: TRBD2
V: TRBV13
J: TRBJ2-7
DNA: TGTGCCAGCAGCGGACCCGGGACTAGCGCCTACGAGCAGTACTTC
CDR3: CASSGPGTSAYEQYF

size: few
D: TRBD1
V: TRBV13
J: TRBJ2-7
DNA: TGTGCCAGCAGCTTACCGGGACAGGACTACGAGCAGTACTTC
CDR3: CASSLPGQDYEQYF

size: .
D: .
V: TRBV20-1
J: TRBJ2-3
DNA: TGCAGTGCGGGACATGTTGATCTGGATACGCAGTATTTT
CDR3: CSAGHVDLDTQYF

size: few
D: .
V: TRBV7-2
J: TRBJ1-6
DNA: TGTGCCAGCAGCCGTCAGGGGCTCTCGGGTCCCCTCCACTTT
CDR3: CASSRQGLSGPLHF

size: .
D: .
V: TRBV11-2
J: TRBJ2-3
DNA: TGTGCCAGCAGCTTAGATGATACAGGGATGGGTACGCAGTATTTT
CDR3: CASSLDDTGMGTQYF

size: few
D: TRBD1
V: TRBV6-1
J: TRBJ2-3
DNA: TGTGCCAGCATTTTTTCACAGGGGGCGGTGGATACGCAGTATTTT
CDR3: CASIFSQGAVDTQYF

size: .
D: .
V: TRBV20-1
J: TRBJ2-2
DNA: TGCAGTGCTAGGGAACTGCCCACCGGGGAGCTGTTTTTT
CDR3: CSARELPTGELFF

size: many
D: TRBD1
V: TRBV11-1
J: TRBJ2-5
DNA: TGTGCCAGCACCCAGACAGGGCGGGAGACCCAGTACTTC
CDR3: CASTQTGRETQYF

size: .
D: .
V: TRBV28
J: TRBJ1-6
DNA: TGTGCCAGCAGTCCCCCTAGAGGACCCCTCCACTTT
CDR3: CASSPPRGPLHF

size: many
D: TRBD1
V: TRBV20-1
J: TRBJ1-4
DNA: TGCAGTGCTGACCGGGACAGGAGAGGTGAAAAACTGTTTTTT
CDR3: CSADRDRRGEKLFF

size: many
D: .
V: TRBV30
J: TRBJ2-3
DNA: TGTGCCTGGAAAGAAATTACGCAGTATTTT
CDR3: CAWKEITQYF

size: .
D: .
V: TRBV29-1
J: TRBJ1-6
DNA: TGCAGCGTTCTCCGTACCAATTCACCCCTCCACTTT
CDR3: CSVLRTNSPLHF

size: .
D: .
V: TRBV4-1
J: TRBJ1-1
DNA: TGCGCCAGCAGCCAAGACAGATACCCGGCTAACACTGAAGCTTTCTTT
CDR3: CASSQDRYPANTEAFF

size: .
D: .
V: TRBV28
J: TRBJ2-1
DNA: TGTGCCAGCAGTCCCGGACTCTTTCAGAGCTCCTACAATGAGCAGTTCTTC
CDR3: CASSPGLFQSSYNEQFF

size: many
D: TRBD2
V: TRBV11-2
J: TRBJ2-1
DNA: TGTGCCAGCAGCGTGACTAGCGGGACATCCTACAATGAGCAGTTCTTC
CDR3: CASSVTSGTSYNEQFF

size: .
D: .
V: TRBV3-1
J: TRBJ2-7
DNA: TGTGCCAGCAGCGACAGGGACTTTCGTTCCTACGAGCAGTACTTC
CDR3: CASSDRDFRSYEQYF

size: few
D: .
V: TRBV20-1
J: TRBJ2-7
DNA: TGCAGTGCTAGACGCAGGGCCAACGAGCAGTACTTC
CDR3: CSARRRANEQYF

size: .
D: TRBD2
V: TRBV9
J: TRBJ2-5
DNA: TGTGCCAGCAGCGTAGATCCGGGAGGGCAAGAGACCCAGTACTTC
CDR3: CASSVDPGGQETQYF

size: .
D: .
V: TRBV3-1
J: TRBJ2-7
DNA: TGTGCCAGCAGACCCCGGGGCCTAAGGGGGGAGCAGTACTTC
CDR3: CASRPRGLRGEQYF

size: many
D: .
V: TRBV2
J: TRBJ2-3
DNA: TGTGCCAGCAGTCCTCGGGCTAGCGGCACAGATACGCAGTATTTT
CDR3: CASSPRASGTDTQYF

size: .
D: TRBD2
V: TRBV3-1
J: TRBJ2-7
DNA: TGTGCCAGCAGCCATCGCCATTTAAGCGGGAGGGAATACGAGCAGTACTTC
CDR3: CASSHRHLSGREYEQYF

size: many
D: .
V: TRBV27
J: TRBJ1-5
DNA: TGTGCCAGCAGTTTAACGGGGGGGAGGCCCCAGCATTTT
CDR3: CASSLTGGRPQHF

size: .
D: .
V: TRBV12-3/TRBV12-4
J: TRBJ1-3
DNA: TGTGCCAGCAGGATACACAGCTCTGGAAACACCATATATTTT
CDR3: CASRIHSSGNTIYF

size: once
D: TRBD1
V: TRBV7-9
J: TRBJ1-2
DNA: TGTACCAGCAGCTTGTACCAGGGGACAGGGGGTTCCTATGGCTACACCTTC
CDR3: CTSSLYQGTGGSYGYTF

size: many
D: .
V: TRBV28
J: TRBJ2-7
DNA: TGTGCCAGCAGTTCCCCCGTGAGCTCCTACGAGCAGTACTTC
CDR3: CASSSPVSSYEQYF

size: many
D: .
V: TRBV11-2
J: TRBJ2-7
DNA: TGTGCCAGCAGCTTAGTAGTTGGAGAGCAGTACTTC
CDR3: CASSLVVGEQYF

size: many
D: .
V: TRBV11-2
J: TRBJ1-5
DNA: TGTGCCAGCAGCTTCCATAATAGCAATCAGCCCCAGCATTTT
CDR3: CASSFHNSNQPQHF

size: .
D: TRBD2
V: TRBV6-6
J: TRBJ2-1
DNA: TGTGCCAGCAGTTACTCGAGCACGGGAGGCAATGAGCAGCTCTTC
CDR3: CASSYSSTGGNEQLF

size: .
D: .
V: TRBV11-3
J: TRBJ2-7
DNA: TGTGCCAGCAGCGTTATAACCCGCTCCTACGAGCAGTACTTC
CDR3: CASSVITRSYEQYF

size: .
D: .
V: TRBV2
J: TRBJ1-6
DNA: TGTGCCAGCCAGGAGAGGGGTCGCTCACCCCTCCACTTT
CDR3: CASQERGRSPLHF

size: many
D: .
V: TRBV6-5
J: TRBJ1-5
DNA: TGTGCCAGCAGTTACGGGGCATCAGGCAATCAGCCCCAGCATTTT
CDR3: CASSYGASGNQPQHF

size: .
D: TRBD1
V: TRBV5-5
J: TRBJ2-5
DNA: TGTGCCAGCAGCGCCGGACAGGGTCACCACTTC
CDR3: CASSAGQGHHF

size: few
D: .
V: TRBV7-2
J: TRBJ2-1
DNA: TGTGCCAGCAGCCCATACATAAATGAGCAGTTCTTC
CDR3: CASSPYINEQFF

size: .
D: TRBD2
V: TRBV5-5
J: TRBJ2-7
DNA: TGTGCCAGCACCCCTCTAGCGGGATCTAGCGAGCAGTACTTC
CDR3: CASTPLAGSSEQYF

size: many
D: .
V: TRBV7-2
J: TRBJ2-1
DNA: TGTGCCAGCACCCTCCAGAACAATGAGCAGTTCTTC
CDR3: CASTLQNNEQFF

size: few
D: .
V: TRBV20-1
J: TRBJ1-6
DNA: TGCAGTGCTCCAATGGCGTTAGATTCACCCCTCCACTTT
CDR3: CSAPMALDSPLHF

size: few
D: .
V: TRBV20-1
J: TRBJ2-3
DNA: TGCAGTGCTAGAGACGGGAGCGGGCCCAACTGGGACACAGATACGCAGTATTTT
CDR3: CSARDGSGPNWDTDTQYF

size: few
D: .
V: TRBV20-1
J: TRBJ2-7
DNA: TGCAGTGCTAGTCGGGGGACAGTTCCCTACGAGCAGTACTTC
CDR3: CSASRGTVPYEQYF

size: many
D: .
V: TRBV28
J: TRBJ2-7
DNA: TGTGCCAGCAGCACCCAACAGGAATTCATCTCCTACGAGCAGTACTTC
CDR3: CASSTQQEFISYEQYF

size: many
D: TRBD1
V: TRBV5-1
J: TRBJ2-7
DNA: TGCGCCAGCAGGTTTGGGACAGGTACTACCTACGAGCAGTACTTC
CDR3: CASRFGTGTTYEQYF

size: .
D: TRBD2
V: TRBV20-1
J: TRBJ2-7
DNA: TGCAGTGCTAGGGTTAGCGGGGTCTCCTACGAGCAGTACTTC
CDR3: CSARVSGVSYEQYF

size: few
D: TRBD2
V: TRBV6-5
J: TRBJ2-5
DNA: TGTGCCAGCAGTTATATCAGAAGCGGGAGGTGGGAAGAGACCCAGTACTTC
CDR3: CASSYIRSGRWEETQYF

size: many
D: .
V: TRBV20-1
J: TRBJ1-1
DNA: TGCAGTGCCTCTGACACGGGTGTTGGCACTGAAGCTTTCTTT
CDR3: CSASDTGVGTEAFF

size: .
D: TRBD2
V: TRBV5-6
J: TRBJ2-3
DNA: TGTGCCAGCAGCTCGCCCGGGACTACCGACTTTAGCACAGATACGCAGTATTTT
CDR3: CASSSPGTTDFSTDTQYF

size: .
D: .
V: TRBV11-3
J: TRBJ2-7
DNA: TGTGCCAGCAGCTTAGACCCGAGGACCGACGAGCAGTACTTC
CDR3: CASSLDPRTDEQYF

size: many
D: .
V: TRBV6-2/TRBV6-3
J: TRBJ2-7
DNA: TGTGCCAGCAGTTACCCTGGACAGCCTACCTACGAGCAGTACTTC
CDR3: CASSYPGQPTYEQYF

size: few
D: .
V: TRBV19
J: TRBJ2-2
DNA: TGTCGGTACACCGGGGAGCTGTTTTTT
CDR3: CRYTGELFF

size: .
D: .
V: TRBV9
J: TRBJ2-2
DNA: TGTGCCAGCAGCGTAGTGGAGGGCTGGGAGCTGTTTTTT
CDR3: CASSVVEGWELFF

size: many
D: TRBD2
V: TRBV12-3/TRBV12-4
J: TRBJ2-1
DNA: TGTGCCAGCACCCTTGGGGGAGGGCCAGGGGAGCAGTTCTTC
CDR3: CASTLGGGPGEQFF

size: once
D: TRBD1
V: TRBV29-1
J: TRBJ2-6
DNA: TGCAGCGTTCCGACAGGGGCTGGGGCCAACGTCCTGACTTTC
CDR3: CSVPTGAGANVLTF

size: few
D: .
V: TRBV5-1
J: TRBJ1-6
DNA: TGCGCCAGCAGCTTGCGCGGGGGCGCAGGGTCACCCCTCCACTTT
CDR3: CASSLRGGAGSPLHF

size: many
D: .
V: TRBV15
J: TRBJ2-3
DNA: TGTGCCACCAGCAGAGCGGGACCTACCACAGATACGCAGTATTTT
CDR3: CATSRAGPTTDTQYF

size: many
D: .
V: TRBV29-1
J: TRBJ2-3
DNA: TGCAGCGTTCTGCGCTCTGGAGGTACAGATACGCAGTATTTT
CDR3: CSVLRSGGTDTQYF